The 2 T cell receptor beta chains presented below share a single source sample, sequenced in a study of T cell changes during pregnancy in multiple sclerosis (dated by TCRdb to the late 2010s). The receptor library was made with the immunoSEQ multiplex PCR assay. TCRdb obtained this table from immuneACCESS and retained in-frame rearrangements with V and J assigned. These tables miss some clones; where compared with another copy, unresolved V genes account for less than half of the shortfall, and the remainder is unexplained. Recorded for this sample are tens of thousands of clones; approximately 94% of them occurred a single time. The top ten clonotypes cover 2.5% of the sample. The sample was peripheral blood, taken in the third trimester of pregnancy. The receptor set was obtained from a female donor with multiple sclerosis, enrolled in a pregnancy study.

This clone occurred once. This chain connects TRBV2 to TRBJ1-2; 7 nucleotides agree with TRBD1. CDR1 SNHLY and CDR2 FYNNEI come from the germline V gene. Trimming at V came to 8 bases and at J to 7 bases, leaving 10 bases not matched to a gene. CDR3 size: 13 residues. The DNA for the CDR3 is TGTGCCAGCCGACAGGGTGCGTCGCGTGGCTACACCTTC. It translates to CASRQGASRGYTF. Looking up the rest from reference TRBV2 and TRBJ1-2 gives the full variable domain: EPEVTQTPSHQVTQMGQEVILRCVPISNHLYFYWYRQILGQKVEFLVSFYNNEISEKSEIFDDQFSVERPDGSNFTLKIRSTKLEDSAMYFCASRQGASRGYTFGSGTRLTVV.

This clone was picked up one time. V gene TRBV5-1 combines with J gene TRBJ2-7; TRBD2 might be the D (5 bases). The V gene lost 0 bases and the J gene lost 6 bases, with 13 bases spanning the gap. There are 14 residues in the CDR3. Germline CDR1 SGHRS, CDR2 YFSETQ. The CDR3 protein is CASSLVGGAVEQYF. In DNA, the CDR3 is TGCGCCAGCAGCTTGGTTGGCGGAGCGGTCGAGCAGTACTTC.